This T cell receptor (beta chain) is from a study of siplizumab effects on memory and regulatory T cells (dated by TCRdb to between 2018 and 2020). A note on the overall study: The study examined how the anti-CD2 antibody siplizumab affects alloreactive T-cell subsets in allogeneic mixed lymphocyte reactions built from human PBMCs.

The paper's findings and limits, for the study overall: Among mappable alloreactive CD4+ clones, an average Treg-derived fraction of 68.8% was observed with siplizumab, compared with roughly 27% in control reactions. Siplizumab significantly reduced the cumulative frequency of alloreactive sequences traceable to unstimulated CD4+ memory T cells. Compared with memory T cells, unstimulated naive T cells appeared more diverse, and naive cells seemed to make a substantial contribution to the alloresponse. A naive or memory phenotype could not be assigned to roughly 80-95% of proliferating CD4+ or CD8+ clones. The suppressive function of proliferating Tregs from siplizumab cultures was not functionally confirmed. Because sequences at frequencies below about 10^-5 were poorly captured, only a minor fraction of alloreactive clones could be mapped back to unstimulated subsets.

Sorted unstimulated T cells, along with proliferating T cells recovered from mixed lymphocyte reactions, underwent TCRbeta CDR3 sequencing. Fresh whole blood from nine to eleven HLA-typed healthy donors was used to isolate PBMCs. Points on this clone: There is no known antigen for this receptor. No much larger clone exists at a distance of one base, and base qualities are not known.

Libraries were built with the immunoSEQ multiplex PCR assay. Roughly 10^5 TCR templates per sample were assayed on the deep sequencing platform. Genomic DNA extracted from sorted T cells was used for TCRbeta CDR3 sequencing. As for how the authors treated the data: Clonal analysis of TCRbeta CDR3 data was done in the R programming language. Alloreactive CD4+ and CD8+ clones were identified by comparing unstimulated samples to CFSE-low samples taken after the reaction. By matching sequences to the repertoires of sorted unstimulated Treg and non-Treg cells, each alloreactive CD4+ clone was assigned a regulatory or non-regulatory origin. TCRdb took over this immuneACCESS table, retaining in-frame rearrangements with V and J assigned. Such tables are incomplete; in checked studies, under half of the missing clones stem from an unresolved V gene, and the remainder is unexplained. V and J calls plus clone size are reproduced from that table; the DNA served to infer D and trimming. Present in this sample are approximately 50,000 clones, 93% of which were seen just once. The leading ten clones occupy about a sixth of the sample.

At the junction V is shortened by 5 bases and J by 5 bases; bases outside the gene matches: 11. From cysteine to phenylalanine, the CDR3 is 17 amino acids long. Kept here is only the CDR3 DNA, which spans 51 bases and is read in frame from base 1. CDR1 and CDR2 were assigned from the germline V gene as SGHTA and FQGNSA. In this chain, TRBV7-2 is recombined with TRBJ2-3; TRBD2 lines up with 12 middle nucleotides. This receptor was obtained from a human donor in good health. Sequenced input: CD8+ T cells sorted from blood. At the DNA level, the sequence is TGTGCCAGCAGCCAAACCGCGAGACTAGCGGGAGTAGATACGCAGTATTTT. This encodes CASSQTARLAGVDTQYF.